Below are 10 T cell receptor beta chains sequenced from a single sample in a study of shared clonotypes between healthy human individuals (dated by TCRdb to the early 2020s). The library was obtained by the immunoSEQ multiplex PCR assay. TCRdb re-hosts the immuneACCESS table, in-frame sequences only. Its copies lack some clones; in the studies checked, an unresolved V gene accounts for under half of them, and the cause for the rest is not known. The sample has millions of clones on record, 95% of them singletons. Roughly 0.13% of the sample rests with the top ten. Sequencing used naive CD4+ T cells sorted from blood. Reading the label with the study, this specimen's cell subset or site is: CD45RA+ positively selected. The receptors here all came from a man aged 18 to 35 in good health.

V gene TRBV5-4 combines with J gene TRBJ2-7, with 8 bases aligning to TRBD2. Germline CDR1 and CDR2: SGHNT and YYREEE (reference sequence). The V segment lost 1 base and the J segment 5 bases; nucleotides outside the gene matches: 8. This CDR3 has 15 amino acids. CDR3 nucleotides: TGTGCCAGCAGCTTGCCCAGCGGGAGCTTCCACGAGCAGTACTTC. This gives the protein CASSLPSGSFHEQYF.

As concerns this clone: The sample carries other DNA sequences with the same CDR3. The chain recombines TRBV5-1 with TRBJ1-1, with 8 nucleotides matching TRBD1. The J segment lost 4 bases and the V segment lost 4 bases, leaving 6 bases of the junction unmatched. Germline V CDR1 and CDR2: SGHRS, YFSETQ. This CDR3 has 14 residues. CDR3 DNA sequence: TGCGCCAGCAGCCTCGGACAGGGACGCACTGAAGCTTTCTTT. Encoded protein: CASSLGQGRTEAFF. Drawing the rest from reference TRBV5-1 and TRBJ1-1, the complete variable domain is KAGVTQTPRYLIKTRGQQVTLSCSPISGHRSVSWYQQTPGQGLQFLFEYFSETQRNKGNFPGRFSGRQFSNSRSEMNVSTLELGDSALYLCASSLGQGRTEAFFGQGTRLTVV.

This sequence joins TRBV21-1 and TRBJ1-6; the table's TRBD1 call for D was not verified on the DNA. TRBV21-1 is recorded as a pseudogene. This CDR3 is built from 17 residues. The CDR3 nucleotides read TGTGCCAGCAGCAGACGGACAGTACCAACCTATAATTCACCCCTCCACTTT. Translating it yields CASSRRTVPTYNSPLHF.

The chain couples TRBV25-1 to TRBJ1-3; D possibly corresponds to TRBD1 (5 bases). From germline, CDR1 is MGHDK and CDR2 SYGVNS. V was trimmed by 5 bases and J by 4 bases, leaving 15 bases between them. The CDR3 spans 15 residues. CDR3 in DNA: TGTGCCAGCAGTTATGACAGAGCCGTAGGAAACACCATATATTTT. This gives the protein CASSYDRAVGNTIYF.

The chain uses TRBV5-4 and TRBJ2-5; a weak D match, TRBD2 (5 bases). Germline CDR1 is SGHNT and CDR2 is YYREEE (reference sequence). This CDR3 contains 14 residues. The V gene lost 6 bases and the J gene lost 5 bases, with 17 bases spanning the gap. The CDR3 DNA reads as TGTGCCAGCACCGTGGAACCAGCGGTTGAGACCCAGTACTTC. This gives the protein CASTVEPAVETQYF.

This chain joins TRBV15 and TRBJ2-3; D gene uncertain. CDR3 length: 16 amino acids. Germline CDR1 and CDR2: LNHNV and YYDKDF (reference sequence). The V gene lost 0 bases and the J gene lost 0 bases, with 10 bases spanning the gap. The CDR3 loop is CATSRDGMTSTDTQYF. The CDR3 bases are TGTGCCACCAGCAGAGATGGTATGACTAGCACAGATACGCAGTATTTT.

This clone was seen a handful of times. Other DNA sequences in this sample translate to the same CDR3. The CDR3, as DNA: TGTGCCAGCAGTTCCCCAGGTTACGAGCAGTACTTC. Protein: CASSSPGYEQYF. The chain employs TRBV6-5 and TRBJ2-7; D remains unclear. CDR3 length: 12 residues. V was clipped by 4 bases and J by 4 bases, with 8 bases between them. CDR1 and CDR2 from the germline V gene are MNHEY and SVGAGI.

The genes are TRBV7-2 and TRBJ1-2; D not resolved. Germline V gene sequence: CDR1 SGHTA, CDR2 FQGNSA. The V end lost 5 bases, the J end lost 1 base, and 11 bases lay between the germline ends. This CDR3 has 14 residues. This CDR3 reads CASSPDLVNYGYTF. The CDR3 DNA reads TGTGCCAGCAGCCCGGACCTGGTTAACTATGGCTACACCTTC.

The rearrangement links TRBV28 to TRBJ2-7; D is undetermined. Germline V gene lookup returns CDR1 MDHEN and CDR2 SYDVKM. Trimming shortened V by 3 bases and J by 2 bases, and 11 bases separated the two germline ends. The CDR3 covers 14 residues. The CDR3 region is CASSFSTEAYEQYF. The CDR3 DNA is TGTGCCAGCAGTTTTAGCACAGAAGCCTACGAGCAGTACTTC. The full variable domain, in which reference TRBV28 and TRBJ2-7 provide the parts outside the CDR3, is DVKVTQSSRYLVKRTGEKVFLECVQDMDHENMFWYRQDPGLGLRLIYFSYDVKMKEKGDIPEGYSVSREKKERFSLILESASTNQTSMYLCASSFSTEAYEQYFGPGTRLTVT.

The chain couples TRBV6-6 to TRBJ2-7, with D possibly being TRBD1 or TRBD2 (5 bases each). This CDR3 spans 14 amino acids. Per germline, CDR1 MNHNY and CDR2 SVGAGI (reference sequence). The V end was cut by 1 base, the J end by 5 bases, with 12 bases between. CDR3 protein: CASSYWGRGDEQYF. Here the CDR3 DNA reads TGTGCCAGCAGTTACTGGGGGAGAGGCGACGAGCAGTACTTC.